The 15 T cell receptor beta chains in this list originate from one sample, sequenced in a study of T cell repertoires in aging, cancer and after chemotherapy. TRB rearrangements spanning V, D and J were amplified using mixed TRB-A/B primers. TCRdb independently ran MiXCR on the multiplex PCR reads; one entry per CDR3 protein. Of 10,000 to 15,000 distinct CDR3 sequences listed, around 30% are singletons. TCR beta rearrangements were amplified from peripheral blood genomic DNA. Input material: blood. All receptors come from a human donor with a blood cancer.

Of note for this clonotype: A much more abundant neighbour one base away suggests this may be a read error. The gene calls are TRBV6-2 or TRBV6-3 and TRBJ1-2; no definite D call. The CDR3 covers 15 residues. Per germline, CDR1 MNHEY and CDR2 SVGEGT. CDR3 bases: TGTGACAGCAGTTACTCGAGGTCGGGGAACTATGGCTACACCTTC. Translating it yields CDSSYSRSGNYGYTF.

The genes are TRBV20-1 and TRBJ2-1; tentative D call: TRBD1 (6 bases). V was trimmed by 5 bases and J by 5 bases, leaving 22 bases between them. Germline values: CDR1 DFQATT, CDR2 SNEGSKA (reference sequence). The CDR3 has 16 residues. The CDR3 coding sequence is TGCAGTGCTCCCTCCTCACAGGGTCCCCCTAACAATGAGCAGTTCTTC. This translates into CSAPSSQGPPNNEQFF.

This clonotype was counted many times. The chain has TRBV12-3 or TRBV12-4 and TRBJ2-5; 10 positions match TRBD2. CDR3 length equals 15 residues. The V segment lost 8 bases and the J segment 4 bases; nucleotides outside the gene matches: 10. The DNA of the CDR3 is TGTGCCAGCTCCCGGGCTAGCGGGAGAGGAGAGACCCAGTACTTC. It encodes CASSRASGRGETQYF.

This clonotype was detected a few times. The V gene is TRBV6-2 or TRBV6-3, the J gene TRBJ2-2; D is unresolved. This CDR3 has 12 amino acids. Germline CDR1 and CDR2: MNHEY and SVGEGT. V shed 4 bases and J shed 7 bases, with 7 bases lying between them. For the CDR3, the DNA is TGTGCCAGCAGTTTTCGATTCGGGGAGCTGTTTTTT. Protein product: CASSFRFGELFF.

The chain recombines TRBV6-5 with TRBJ1-1; no firm D call. This CDR3 comprises 15 residues. Trimming removed 7 bases at V and 5 bases at J, with 20 bases between. Germline V gene data show CDR1 as MNHEY and CDR2 as SVGAGI. For the CDR3, the DNA is TGTGCCAGCAAACCAGGAGAGGGTTTAGGAACTGAAGCTTTCTTT. This sequence encodes CASKPGEGLGTEAFF.

CDR3 residues: CASSYSITGYEAFF. The CDR3 coding sequence is TGTGCCAGCAGTTACTCGATTACAGGGTATGAAGCTTTCTTT. The chain carries TRBV6-5 and TRBJ1-1; D possibly corresponds to TRBD1 (6 bases). CDR1 is MNHEY and CDR2 is SVGAGI in the germline V gene. V lost 0 bases and J 7 bases, leaving 12 bases between the germline ends. The CDR3 runs 14 residues.

Worth noting for this clonotype: Since a much larger clone is just one base distant, this may be a read error. V and J are TRBV30 and TRBJ2-7; weak D call: TRBD1 (5 bases). With 4 bases removed from V and 2 bases from J, the gap between germline ends came to 12 bases. The CDR3 is 13 residues long. Germline lookup yields CDR1 GTSNPN and CDR2 SVGIG (reference sequence). The CDR3 DNA reads as TGTGCCTGGAACACAGGTAATCCCTACGAGCAGTACTTC. Its translation: CAWNTGNPYEQYF.

To note about this clonotype: One base away lies a much larger clone, so this may be a sequencing read error. The chain links TRBV27 to TRBJ2-5; 11 nucleotides align to TRBD2. From germline, CDR1 is MNHEY and CDR2 SMNVEV (reference sequence). There are 19 residues in the CDR3. V shed 5 bases and J 5 bases; nucleotides not matched to a gene: 19. The CDR3 DNA reads as TGTGCCAGCAGTCCGCCAGGGATAGCGGGAGGGCCGCGGTGGGAGACCCAGTACTTC. Encoded protein: CASSPPGIAGGPRWETQYF.

This clonotype was recorded a few times. V gene TRBV6-2 or TRBV6-3 combines with J gene TRBJ1-6; 8 bases align to TRBD1. V gave up 8 bases and J gave up 9 bases; unmatched junction bases: 9. CDR1 MNHEY and CDR2 SVGEGT come from the germline V gene. This CDR3 region has 14 residues. CDR3: CASGGQGVVSPLHF. The CDR3 nucleotides are TGTGCCAGCGGAGGACAGGGCGTTGTTTCACCCCTCCACTTT.

This clonotype came up many times. The J gene is TRBJ2-7, the V gene TRBV13, with D perhaps given as TRBD1 or TRBD2 (5 bases each). This CDR3 is 16 amino acids long. Trimming removed 5 bases at V and 6 bases at J, with 23 bases between. Germline V gives CDR1 PRHDT, CDR2 FYEKMQ (reference sequence). The chain's CDR3 is CASSPIRDQGSSEQYF. In nucleotides, the CDR3 is TGTGCCAGCAGCCCGATCCGGGACCAAGGTTCTTCCGAGCAGTACTTC.

About this clonotype itself: One end of the junction fails to match germline, which may point to a read error. The chain employs TRBV5-4 and TRBJ2-2; D is uncertain. Germline values: CDR1 SGHNT, CDR2 YYREEE (reference sequence). CDR3 size: 13 residues. The CDR3 DNA is TGTGCCAGCACCTTGCAGCCCACCGGGGAGCTGTTTTTT. Translating it yields CASTLQPTGELFF.

The chain employs TRBV12-3 or TRBV12-4 and TRBJ2-5, with D uncertain. The ends were cut back, 3 bases at V and 5 bases at J, with 10 bases in the middle. The CDR3 covers 13 residues. The CDR3 nucleotides read TGTGCCAGCAGTTTTCGCAGTTTGGAGACCCAGTACTTC. This encodes CASSFRSLETQYF.

The J gene is TRBJ2-3, the V gene TRBV6-2 or TRBV6-3; 7 bases map to TRBD2. Germline loops: CDR1 MNHEY, CDR2 SVGEGT. The CDR3 totals 14 residues. Trimming took 5 bases from V and 2 from J; bases not matched to a gene: 4. The CDR3 sequence is CASSPSGPTDTQYF. The CDR3 nucleotides read TGTGCCAGCAGTCCTAGCGGCCCCACAGATACGCAGTATTTT.

This clonotype is categorized as medium-sized (0.01 to 0.1%). The CDR3 region has the DNA TGCAGCGCGGGGGGTTGGGCGAACACTGAAGCTTTCTTT. Translated, it gives CSAGGWANTEAFF. The genes are TRBV29-1 and TRBJ1-1, with D possibly matching TRBD1 (5 bases). Trimming removed 7 bases at V and 1 base at J, with 13 bases between. The CDR3 length is 13 residues. Germline values: CDR1 SQVTM, CDR2 ANQGSEA.

The V call is TRBV5-6, the J call TRBJ1-1, with 8 bases lining up with TRBD1. Germline V gene data show CDR1 as SGHDT and CDR2 as YYEEEE. The CDR3 length is 16 residues. The junction had 23 bases not matched to a gene; V was cut back by 6 bases and J by 13 bases. CDR3 protein: CASKRQGRGGGGSDFF. The CDR3 nucleotides are TGTGCCAGCAAACGACAGGGGAGAGGTGGTGGGGGTTCCGATTTCTTT.